This T cell receptor (beta chain) was recorded in a study of sequential checkpoint blockade in melanoma. Study-wide context: TCRbeta immunosequencing was performed on DNA from 75 to 95 pretreatment melanoma tumor samples.

Generated by immunoSEQ multiplex PCR, the TCRdb table keeps only in-frame clones and is missing some. The table includes more than 9,500 clones, under 30% detected once. The treatment was: randomized to nivolumab then ipilimumab (arm A) or the reverse (arm B). No patient had prior DNA-damaging chemotherapy. On this clone: Its specificity is not known.

The study's findings and limits: Response in arm A was associated with pretreatment TIL clonality.

The V gene lost 3 bases and the J gene lost 0 bases, with 10 bases spanning the gap. This CDR3 contains 15 residues. CDR1 and CDR2 from the germline V gene are SGHDN and FVKESK. The chain carries TRBV14 and TRBJ2-3, with D unresolved. This clonotype was obtained from a human donor with melanoma. Source: tumor tissue (inferred from file names), taken from a patient given nivolumab and ipilimumab in sequence. The CDR3: CASSQERPSTDTQYF. The CDR3 nucleotides read TGTGCCAGCAGCCAGGAGCGACCTAGCACAGATACGCAGTATTTT.